The clone carrying this TCR beta chain was seen at least ten times. The sample belongs to a study of T-cell reconstitution after alpha-beta-depleted transplantation in children. V lost 4 bases to trimming and J lost 3 bases, with 13 bases between them. In germline, CDR1 is SGDLS, CDR2 YYNGEE. CDR3 length equals 14 residues. The TCRbeta library was prepared with unique molecular identifiers. One entry per CDR3 protein results from TCRdb running MiXCR on the PCR reads. The sample includes more than 60,000 distinct CDR3 sequences, about 7.3% of them seen just once. The specimen was PBMCs from the stem cell graft donor, collected from the stem cell graft. This sequence originates from a human donor who donated a stem cell graft to a child with acute lymphoblastic leukemia. The V gene is TRBV9, the J gene TRBJ1-1; no clear D gene. The CDR3 loop is CASSPIARDTEAFF. In DNA, the CDR3 is TGTGCCAGCAGCCCCATCGCCAGAGACACTGAAGCTTTCTTT.